The T cell receptor (beta chain) under discussion was sequenced for a study of blood T cell repertoires in COVID-19. At the level of the study: Acute and convalescent COVID-19 samples came from the United States, Italy and Spain. Sources were T cells, B-cell-depleted T cells, or PBMCs; the material itself was cDNA or gDNA.

This CDR3 has 16 residues. CDR1 is SNHLY, CDR2 FYNNEI, per germline. V shed 7 bases and J 4 bases; nucleotides not matched to a gene: 8. Original processing methods: Researchers report that nucleated cell counts were estimated from reference gene primer amplification. TCRdb keeps only in-frame clones here, not all; method: immunoSEQ multiplex PCR. V, J and clone size reflect that table, while D and trimming were determined from the DNA. The sample lists approximately 320,000 clones; approximately 89% were seen once. The receptor was isolated from a woman aged 30 to 39 with COVID-19, enrolled during active disease. Specimen: peripheral blood. The chain combines TRBV2 with TRBJ2-7; TRBD2 matches at 15 bases. The CDR3 nucleotides are TGTGCCAGCACCAGAGGGACTAGCGGGGGGCTTTACGAGCAGTACTTC. Residues: CASTRGTSGGLYEQYF.